Sequencing of this TCR beta chain was carried out in a study of cytotoxic CD8 clonotypes in ibrutinib-treated CLL. Study in general: Included were 10 to 12 relapsed/refractory and about 15 treatment-naive patients, of whom approximately 18 were IGHV unmutated. Averaging across samples gave about 230,000 productive templates and around 90,000 productive rearrangements.

Only in-frame clones appear in the TCRdb table, and some are missing; sequencing was by immunoSEQ multiplex PCR. The sample holds approximately 130,000 clones, around 80% seen once. The CDR3 has 15 amino acids. V was cut by 1 base and J by 3 bases, with 13 bases left in between. Germline CDR1 reads MGHRA; CDR2 reads YSYEKL. The V call is TRBV4-1, the J call TRBJ2-7, with D tentatively TRBD1 (5 bases). The clonotype was recovered from a human donor with chronic lymphocytic leukemia. The material sequenced was PBMCs, taken after 24 months of ibrutinib treatment. The CDR3, as DNA: TGCGCCAGCAGCCAAGGGGGCGGATCAAACTACGAGCAGTACTTC. It codes for CASSQGGGSNYEQYF.